The 16 T cell receptor beta chains below come from one sample, sequenced in a study of tumor and adjacent non-tumor tissue in lung cancer. This sample's RNA came from whole unsorted tissue. The normal lung tissue was taken more than 3 cm from the tumor edge. A modified ARM-PCR protocol with three rounds of nested PCR amplified TCRbeta. From the multiplex PCR reads, TCRdb called clonotypes with MiXCR, one entry per CDR3 protein. Found here are roughly 120,000 distinct CDR3 sequences, under 65% of them singletons; the top ten hold around 19%. Material: distant non-tumor lung tissue. The receptors here all came from a man between 60 and 70 years old with non-small cell lung cancer.

In regard to this clonotype: One end of the junction does not line up with germline, which may come from a read error. This chain links TRBV6-2 or TRBV6-3 with TRBJ2-7; the D gene is possibly TRBD1 (5 bases). Per the germline V gene, CDR1 is MNHEY and CDR2 is SVGEGT. The CDR3 sequence is 15 residues long. In DNA form, the CDR3 reads TGTGCCAGCAGTTCGGCTGGGGCATCGTCCTACGAGCAGTGGTTC. Its protein is CASSSAGASSYEQWF.

This chain joins TRBV5-1 and TRBJ2-1, with D perhaps being TRBD1 or TRBD2 (5 bases each). The V end was cut by 5 bases, the J end by 7 bases, with 19 bases between. This CDR3 is 15 amino acids long. Germline loops: CDR1 SGHRS, CDR2 YFSETQ. CDR3 sequence: CASRTTGLTLNEQFF. CDR3 DNA sequence: TGCGCCAGCAGGACTACAGGATTGACGTTAAATGAGCAGTTCTTC.

About this clonotype: A read error is possible here, since a much larger clone lies one base away. As DNA, the CDR3 is TGTGCCAGCATCTTAAGTTCGAGGATCTCTGGAAACACCATATATTTT. Protein sequence: CASILSSRISGNTIYF. The chain combines TRBV7-9 with TRBJ1-3; D uncertain. The germline V gene encodes CDR1 SEHNR and CDR2 FQNEAQ (reference sequence). The CDR3 has 16 residues.

This chain links TRBV6-1 with TRBJ2-2; unclear D gene. V dropped 0 bases and J dropped 4 bases, with 9 bases sitting between them. The length of the CDR3 is 15 residues. Germline V lookup: CDR1 MNHNS, CDR2 SASEGT. In DNA, the CDR3 is TGTGCCAGCAGTGAAGCCGGCAGGAGCACCGGGGAGCTGTTTTTT. Residues: CASSEAGRSTGELFF.

Many counts were recorded for this clonotype. The chain uses TRBV12-3 or TRBV12-4 and TRBJ1-4; 7 nucleotides line up with TRBD1. The CDR3 contains 15 residues. V was clipped by 3 bases and J by 7 bases; unmatched bases: 8. As DNA, the CDR3 is TGTGCCAGCAGTTTCGGGACAGCCGTCACTGAAAAACTGTTTTTT. This codes for CASSFGTAVTEKLFF.

A remark on this clonotype: This may come from a read error, since a much larger clone is one base off. The rearrangement joins TRBV5-1 to TRBJ1-2; D ambiguous. The CDR3 loop spans 14 amino acids. Germline V lookup: CDR1 SGHRS, CDR2 YFSETQ. The CDR3: CANSPSNTNGGYTF. CDR3 nucleotides: TGCGCCAACAGCCCATCAAACACAAACGGGGGCTACACCTTC.

As to this clonotype: Sequence at one end of the junction differs from germline and may be a read error. The rearrangement uses TRBV11-3 and TRBJ2-6; a possible D gene is TRBD1 (6 bases). CDR1 is SGHNT, CDR2 YENEEA, per germline. The length of the CDR3 is 15 residues. The CDR3 here is CASNQQGSGANVLSF. The CDR3 DNA is TGTGCCAGCAACCAACAGGGTTCTGGGGCCAACGTCCTGTCATTC.

This clonotype has ten or more counts. The V gene is TRBV25-1, the J gene TRBJ1-2; D call uncertain. Trimming pared 5 bases from V and 10 bases from J, leaving 17 bases between. Germline assignment: CDR1 MGHDK and CDR2 SYGVNS. The CDR3 extends over 13 amino acids. CDR3 in amino acids: CASSNGFSGSYTF. In DNA form, the CDR3 reads TGTGCCAGCAGTAACGGGTTTTCGGGGTCCTACACCTTC.

Turning to this clonotype: The CDR3 end shows no conserved phenylalanine or tryptophan, and so a read error is likely. The chain couples TRBV12-3 or TRBV12-4 to TRBJ1-1; D is unresolved. This CDR3 has 13 residues. The CDR3 sequence is CAGSQRENTEAFS. CDR3 coding DNA: TGTGCCGGCAGTCAAAGGGAGAACACTGAAGCTTTCTCT.

The CDR3 nucleotides read TGTGCCAGCAGGTTGGAGCACGCAACTAGTTGGGCGGGCACAGATACGCAGTATTTT. It codes for CASRLEHATSWAGTDTQYF. V usage is TRBV11-2 and J usage is TRBJ2-3; possibly TRBD2 for D (5 bases). Trimming took 6 bases from V and 1 from J, leaving 26 bases between them. CDR1 and CDR2 (germline): SGHAT, FQNNGV. This CDR3 contains 19 residues.

A word on this clonotype: One end of the junction varies from germline; a read error may be responsible. V and J are TRBV4-3 and TRBJ2-3, with 9 bases fitting TRBD2. CDR1 is LGHNA and CDR2 is YSLEER in the germline V gene. The CDR3 length is 17 residues. Written as DNA, the CDR3 is TGTACCAGCAGCCAAAAGCGAGGAGCGGGAGGAACAGATACGCAGTATTTT. This sequence encodes CTSSQKRGAGGTDTQYF.

The rearrangement uses TRBV5-4 and TRBJ2-5; D tentatively reads TRBD1 or TRBD2 (5 bases each). The CDR3 spans 15 residues. Trimming took 7 bases from V and 5 from J, leaving 21 bases between them. The germline CDR1 and CDR2 sequences are SGHNT and YYREEE (reference sequence). The CDR3 sequence: CASGAQSGTAETQYF. CDR3 DNA: TGTGCCAGCGGCGCCCAGTCGGGGACCGCGGAGACCCAGTACTTC.

This chain connects TRBV11-2 to TRBJ2-5; D is uncertain. CDR3 length equals 14 residues. V lost 1 base and J lost 14, with 20 bases in between. Germline CDR1 is SGHAT and CDR2 is FQNNGV. The DNA for the CDR3 is TGTGCCAGCAGCTTAGTCGTTCAGGAAGAGATCCAATACTTC. Translated: CASSLVVQEEIQYF.

Regarding this clonotype: Compared with germline, one end of the junction differs, possibly owing to a read error. In DNA form, the CDR3 reads TGTGCCCGCAGCCTAAGGGGCCCGAATAACTATGACTACACATTC. This translates into CARSLRGPNNYDYTF. The J gene is TRBJ1-2, the V gene TRBV11-2, with a possible D match to TRBD1 (5 bases). The CDR3 runs 15 residues. Germline V gives CDR1 SGHAT, CDR2 FQNNGV.

The gene calls are TRBV11-2 and TRBJ2-1; 10 nucleotides agree with TRBD2. Germline V gene lookup returns CDR1 SGHAT and CDR2 FQNNGV. The CDR3 is made up of 14 amino acids. V lost 4 bases to trimming and J lost 3 bases; unmatched junction nucleotides: 0. The CDR3 sequence: CASSWTSGYNEQFF. The CDR3 bases are TGTGCCAGCAGCTGGACTAGCGGCTACAATGAGCAGTTCTTC. The entire variable domain, with the rest obtained from reference TRBV11-2 and TRBJ2-1, is as follows: EAGVAQSPRYKIIEKRQSVAFWCNPISGHATLYWYQQILGQGPKLLIQFQNNGVVDDSQLPKDRFSAERLKGVDSTLKIQPAKLEDSAVYLCASSWTSGYNEQFFGPGTRLTVL.

Concerning this clonotype itself: A read error may explain this, as a much larger clone is one base away. The V call is TRBV7-8, the J call TRBJ2-7; possible D gene TRBD2, 6 bases. With 7 bases removed from V and 3 bases from J, the gap between germline ends came to 22 bases. The germline V gene encodes CDR1 SGHVS and CDR2 FQNEAQ. The CDR3 covers 16 residues. CDR3 in amino acids: CASNSNGRDGFYEQYF. The CDR3 DNA follows: TGTGCCAGCAACTCTAATGGGCGGGACGGTTTCTACGAGCAGTACTTC. Based on the CDR3 plus reference TRBV7-8 and TRBJ2-7, the full variable domain is GAGVSQSPRYKVAKRGQDVALRCDPISGHVSLFWYQQALGQGPEFLTYFQNEAQLDKSGLPSDRFFAERPEGSVSTLKIQRTQQEDSAVYLCASNSNGRDGFYEQYFGPGTRLTVT.